This TCR beta chain derives from a study of cytomegalovirus exposure and HLA in healthy donors. This clone has just a few counts. The antigen is undetermined. CDR3 length: 15 amino acids. Per germline, CDR1 SGHNT and CDR2 YYREEE (reference sequence). The ends lost 4 bases at V and 5 bases at J; junction bases unmatched: 8. Notes on the study in general: Segments of the TCR beta V type were, in most cases, productive about 87% or about 30% of the time in an earlier analysis.

Healthy people donating bone marrow made up the donors. The PCR ran on 60 Vbeta and 13 Jbeta primers. Generated by immunoSEQ multiplex PCR, the TCRdb table keeps only in-frame clones and is missing some. The sample has about 150,000 clones; around two thirds are singletons. The V gene is TRBV5-4, the J gene TRBJ2-3, with 9 bases lining up with TRBD2. This receptor was identified in a young woman in good health and CMV-seronegative. The specimen sequenced was PBMCs. In nucleotides, the CDR3 is TGTGCCAGCAGCGGGACTAGCCGCTCCGGAGATACGCAGTATTTT. Translated, it gives CASSGTSRSGDTQYF. The whole variable domain, filled in from reference TRBV5-4 and TRBJ2-3, reads ETGVTQSPTHLIKTRGQQVTLRCSSQSGHNTVSWYQQALGQGPQFIFQYYREEENGRGNFPPRFSGLQFPNYSSELNVNALELDDSALYLCASSGTSRSGDTQYFGPGTRLTVL.